This T cell receptor (beta chain) was profiled in a study of T cells after yellow fever vaccination. Overall study results and limits: Re-detected after boosting: most primary clones, more than 95% of CD4 and roughly 88% of CD8.

There are 15 residues in the CDR3. Germline CDR1 is LNHDA and CDR2 is SQIVND (reference sequence). Unmatched junction bases numbered 6, after V lost 4 bases and J lost 2 bases. TCRdb used MiXCR to reprocess the 5' RACE reads, holding one entry per CDR3 protein. Of around 300,000 distinct CDR3 sequences detected, 4.1% appear once; the ten largest clones hold roughly 24%. This clonotype was seen more than once but under ten times. No antigen is known for it. The V gene is TRBV19, the J gene TRBJ2-7, with 9 bases that match TRBD1. The origin of this receptor is a man in his late teens or twenties who received the YFV17D yellow fever vaccine. Sequencing used PBMCs, obtained 5 days after the yellow fever booster vaccination. CDR3 loop: CASSTLDRGTYEQYF. Written as DNA, the CDR3 is TGTGCCAGTAGTACCCTAGACAGGGGGACCTACGAGCAGTACTTC.